This T cell receptor (beta chain) was obtained from a study of T cells in localized non-small cell lung cancer. A word on this clone: The target antigen is unknown.

Whole-study findings and limits: Adjacent lung held a median around 58 of the top 100 tumor clones. Adjacent uninvolved lung tissue had the highest T cell clonality, exceeding tumor. A raised T cell density in blood coincided with lengthier overall survival.

Produced via immunoSEQ multiplex PCR; TCRdb's table is partial and in-frame only. The sample carries roughly 89,000 clones, around 90% recorded once. This sample comprised PBMCs, obtained before any cancer treatment. This sequence was found in a woman aged 40-69 years with stage II squamous cell lung carcinoma.

As DNA, the CDR3 is TGTGCCACCGACGCCTCAATAGCTTTCTTT. Protein sequence: CATDASIAFF. The V call is TRBV21-1, the J call TRBJ1-1. TRBV21-1 is given as a pseudogene. CDR3 length: 10 amino acids.